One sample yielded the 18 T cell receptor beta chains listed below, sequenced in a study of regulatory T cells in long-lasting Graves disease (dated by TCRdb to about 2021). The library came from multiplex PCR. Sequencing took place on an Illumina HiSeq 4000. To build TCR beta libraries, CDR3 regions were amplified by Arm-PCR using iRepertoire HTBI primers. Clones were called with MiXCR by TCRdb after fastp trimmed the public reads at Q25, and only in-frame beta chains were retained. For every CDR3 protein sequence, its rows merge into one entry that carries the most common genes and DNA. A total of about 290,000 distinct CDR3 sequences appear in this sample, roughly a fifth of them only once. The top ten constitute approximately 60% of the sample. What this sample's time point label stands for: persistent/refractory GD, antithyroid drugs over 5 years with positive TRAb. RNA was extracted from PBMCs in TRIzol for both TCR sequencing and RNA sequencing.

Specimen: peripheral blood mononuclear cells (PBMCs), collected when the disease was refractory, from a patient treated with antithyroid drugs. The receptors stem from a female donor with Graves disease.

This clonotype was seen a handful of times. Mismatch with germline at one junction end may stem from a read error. CDR3 sequence reads: CSAGDWGTYEQYF. The CDR3 DNA reads TGCAGTGCTGGAGACTGGGGGACCTACGAGCAGTACTTC. The V call is TRBV20-1, the J call TRBJ2-7; D is perhaps TRBD1 or TRBD2 (5 bases each). From germline, CDR1 is DFQATT and CDR2 SNEGSKA (reference sequence). This CDR3 comprises 13 residues.

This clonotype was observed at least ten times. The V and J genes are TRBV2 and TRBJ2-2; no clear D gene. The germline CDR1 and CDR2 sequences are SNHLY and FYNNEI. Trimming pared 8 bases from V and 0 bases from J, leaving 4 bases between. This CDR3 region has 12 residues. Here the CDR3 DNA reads TGTGCCAGCCGAACGAACACCGGGGAGCTGTTTTTT. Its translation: CASRTNTGELFF.

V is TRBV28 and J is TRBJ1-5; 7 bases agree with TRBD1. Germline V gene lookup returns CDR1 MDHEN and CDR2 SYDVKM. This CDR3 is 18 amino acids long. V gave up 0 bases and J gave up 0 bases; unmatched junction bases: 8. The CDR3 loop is CASSLWVLDRDSNQPQHF. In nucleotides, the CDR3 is TGTGCCAGCAGTTTATGGGTGCTAGACAGGGATAGCAATCAGCCCCAGCATTTT.

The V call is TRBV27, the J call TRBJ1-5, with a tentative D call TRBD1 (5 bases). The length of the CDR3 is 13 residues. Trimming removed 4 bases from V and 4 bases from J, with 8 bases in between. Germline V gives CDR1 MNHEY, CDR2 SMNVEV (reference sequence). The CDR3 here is CASSWGYNQPQHF. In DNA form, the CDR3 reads TGTGCCAGCAGTTGGGGGTATAATCAGCCCCAGCATTTT.

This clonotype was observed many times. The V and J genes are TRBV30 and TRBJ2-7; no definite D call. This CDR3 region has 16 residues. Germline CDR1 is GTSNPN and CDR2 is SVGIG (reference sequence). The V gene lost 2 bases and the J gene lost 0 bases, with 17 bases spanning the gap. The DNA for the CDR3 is TGTGCCTGGAGTCACCCCCCGTCAACGAACTCCTACGAGCAGTACTTC. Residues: CAWSHPPSTNSYEQYF.

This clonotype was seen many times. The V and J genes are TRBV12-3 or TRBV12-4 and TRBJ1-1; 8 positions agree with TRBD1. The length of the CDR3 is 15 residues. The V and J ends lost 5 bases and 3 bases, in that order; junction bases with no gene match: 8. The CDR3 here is CASSQVQGQDTEAFF. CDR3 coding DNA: TGTGCCAGCAGTCAAGTACAGGGACAGGACACTGAAGCTTTCTTT.

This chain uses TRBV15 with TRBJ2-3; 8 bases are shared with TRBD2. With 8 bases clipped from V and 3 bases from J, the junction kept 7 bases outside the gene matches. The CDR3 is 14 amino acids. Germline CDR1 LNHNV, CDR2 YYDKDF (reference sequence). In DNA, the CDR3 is TGTGCCACCTCCCGAGCTAGCGGGACAGATACGCAGTATTTT. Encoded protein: CATSRASGTDTQYF.

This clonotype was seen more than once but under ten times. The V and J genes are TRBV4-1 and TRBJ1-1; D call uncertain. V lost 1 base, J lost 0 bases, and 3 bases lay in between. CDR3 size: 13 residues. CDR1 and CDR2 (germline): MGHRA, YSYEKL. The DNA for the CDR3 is TGCGCCAGCAGCCAAGGCATGAACACTGAAGCTTTCTTT. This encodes CASSQGMNTEAFF.

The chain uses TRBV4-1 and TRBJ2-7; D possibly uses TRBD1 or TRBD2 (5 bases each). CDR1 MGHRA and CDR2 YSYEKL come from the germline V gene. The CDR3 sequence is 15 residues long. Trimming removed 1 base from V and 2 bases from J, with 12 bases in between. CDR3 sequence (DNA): TGCGCCAGCAGCCAAGTCGCCGGGACGGCCTACGAGCAGTACTTC. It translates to CASSQVAGTAYEQYF.

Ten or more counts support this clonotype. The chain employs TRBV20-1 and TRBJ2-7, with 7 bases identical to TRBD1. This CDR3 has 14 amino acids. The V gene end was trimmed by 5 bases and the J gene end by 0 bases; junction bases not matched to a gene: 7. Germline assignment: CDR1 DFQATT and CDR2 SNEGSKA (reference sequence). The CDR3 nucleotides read TGCAGTGCTCAGGACAGGAGGACCTCCTACGAGCAGTACTTC. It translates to CSAQDRRTSYEQYF.

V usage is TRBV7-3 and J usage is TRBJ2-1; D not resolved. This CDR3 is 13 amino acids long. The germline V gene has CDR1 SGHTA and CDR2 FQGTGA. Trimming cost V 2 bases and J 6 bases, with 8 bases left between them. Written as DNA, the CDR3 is TGTGCCAGCAGCTTATATCTCAGCAATGAGCAGTTCTTC. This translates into CASSLYLSNEQFF.

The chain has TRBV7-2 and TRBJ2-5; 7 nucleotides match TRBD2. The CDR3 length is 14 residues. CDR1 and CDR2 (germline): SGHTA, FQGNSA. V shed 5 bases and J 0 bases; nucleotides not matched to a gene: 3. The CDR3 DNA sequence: TGTGCCAGCAGCGAACTAGCGTACCAAGAGACCCAGTACTTC. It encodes CASSELAYQETQYF.

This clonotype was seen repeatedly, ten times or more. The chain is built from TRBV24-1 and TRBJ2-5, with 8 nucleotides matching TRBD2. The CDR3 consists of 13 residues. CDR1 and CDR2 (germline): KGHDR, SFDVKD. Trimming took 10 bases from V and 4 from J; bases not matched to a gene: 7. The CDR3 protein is CATAGGGGETQYF. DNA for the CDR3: TGTGCCACTGCGGGGGGAGGAGGAGAGACCCAGTACTTC.

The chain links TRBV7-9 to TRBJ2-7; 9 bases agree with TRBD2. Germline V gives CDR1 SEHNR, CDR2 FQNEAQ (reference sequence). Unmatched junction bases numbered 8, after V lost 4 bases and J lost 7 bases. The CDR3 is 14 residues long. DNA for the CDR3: TGTGCCAGCAGCTCGAATTTAGCGGGAGATGAGCAGTACTTC. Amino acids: CASSSNLAGDEQYF.

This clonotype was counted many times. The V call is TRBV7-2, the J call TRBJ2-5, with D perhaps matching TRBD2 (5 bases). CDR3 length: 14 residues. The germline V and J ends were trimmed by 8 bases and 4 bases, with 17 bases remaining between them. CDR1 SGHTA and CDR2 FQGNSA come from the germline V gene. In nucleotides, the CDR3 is TGTGCCAGCTCCGGACTTACCATAGCAGAGACCCAGTACTTC. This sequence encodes CASSGLTIAETQYF. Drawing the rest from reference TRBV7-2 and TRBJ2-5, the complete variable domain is GAGVSQSPSNKVTEKGKDVELRCDPISGHTALYWYRQSLGQGLEFLIYFQGNSAPDKSGLPSDRFSAERTGGSVSTLTIQRTQQEDSAVYLCASSGLTIAETQYFGPGTRLLVL.

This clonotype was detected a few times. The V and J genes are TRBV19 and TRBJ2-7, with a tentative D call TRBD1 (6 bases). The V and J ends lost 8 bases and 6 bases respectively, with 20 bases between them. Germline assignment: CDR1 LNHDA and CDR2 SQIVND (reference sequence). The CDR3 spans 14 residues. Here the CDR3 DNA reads TGTGCCAGTGGGGAAAAACAGGGAGCACGCGAGCAGTACTTC. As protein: CASGEKQGAREQYF.

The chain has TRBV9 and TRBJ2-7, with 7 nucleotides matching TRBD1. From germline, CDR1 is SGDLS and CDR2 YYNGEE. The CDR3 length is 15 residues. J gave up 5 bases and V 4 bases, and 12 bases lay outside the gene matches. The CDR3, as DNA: TGTGCCAGCAGCCCCCGTGGGACAGAGACCCACGAGCAGTACTTC. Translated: CASSPRGTETHEQYF.

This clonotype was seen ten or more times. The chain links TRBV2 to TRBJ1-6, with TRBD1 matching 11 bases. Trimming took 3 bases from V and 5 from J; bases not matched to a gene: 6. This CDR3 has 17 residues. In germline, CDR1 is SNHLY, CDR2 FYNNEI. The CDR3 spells CASSDHLGQGDNSPLHF. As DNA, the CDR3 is TGTGCCAGCAGTGACCACCTGGGACAGGGGGATAATTCACCCCTCCACTTT.